In its sample, the clone carrying this TCR beta chain was seen many times. Its antigen is as yet unknown. This sample's RNA came from whole unsorted tissue. This sample is part of a study of tumor and adjacent non-tumor tissue in lung cancer. Study information: The patients, about nine men and 5 or 6 women, were about 30 to 85 with stage I to III disease.

Findings of the study overall: Tumor tissue had significantly higher TCR diversity than normal lung.

The ends were cut back, 5 bases at V and 3 bases at J, with 14 bases in the middle. This CDR3 region has 15 residues. The germline V gene encodes CDR1 SEHNR and CDR2 FQNEAQ (reference sequence). A modified ARM-PCR protocol with three rounds of nested PCR amplified TCRbeta. TCRdb fed the multiplex PCR reads into MiXCR, producing one record per CDR3 protein. The profile shows about 93,000 distinct CDR3 sequences, around 71% of them singletons. This clonotype was sampled from a man aged 55 to 70 with non-small cell lung cancer. The V gene is TRBV7-9, the J gene TRBJ1-3; a weak D match, TRBD1 (6 bases). The specimen was lung tumor tissue. CDR3 DNA: TGTGCCAGCAGCCCAGCGGGGGGCATTGGAAACACCATATATTTT. Protein product: CASSPAGGIGNTIYF.